This T cell receptor delta chain appears in the sequencing data of a study of Vδ1+ human thymocytes. As concerns this clone: What it binds is unknown. The germline gene is not matched at one end of the junction; a read error may be the cause.

Study-wide results and caveats: Highly polyclonal TRG and TRD repertoires with Gaussian CDR3 length distributions appeared in thymus. The authors advised highly purified populations and single-cell validation.

Purity of the sorted Vdelta1+ thymocytes ranged from roughly 96% to 99.6%. The length of the CDR3 is 22 residues. Per the germline V gene, CDR1 is TSWWSYY and CDR2 is QGS. The template was reverse-transcribed extracted RNA. The CDR3 regions were amplified by multiplex PCR from V-gene primers to a constant-region primer. TCRdb reprocessed the multiplex PCR reads using CATT. The repertoire has about 58,000 delta-chain clones, more than 12% of them found once; the top ten carry under 0.5%. This receptor was identified in a girl under three years old who had congenital heart surgery. The chain uses TRDV1 and TRDJ1, with 11 bases fitting TRDD3. The specimen sequenced was Vdelta1+ gamma-delta thymocytes from the thymus. The subset was: FACS-sorted CD3+ TCRalphabeta- TCRVdelta1+ TCRVdelta2- thymocytes. For the CDR3, the DNA is TGTGCTCTTGGGGAAATCTGCGTACAAGGATCTGGGGGATACTCGGGCACCGATGAACTCATCTTT. Translating gives CALGEICVQGSGGYSGTDELIF.